This TCR delta chain was captured by sequencing in a study of DNA immune sequencing with unique molecular identifiers. Study background: Genomic DNA came from γδ T cells magnetically enriched from buffy coats.

This CDR3 contains 20 residues. Germline values: CDR1 GEAIGNYY, CDR2 EKD. Study-wide findings and caveats: Healthy donor TRD clonotypes most often used TRDV2 joined to TRDJ1.

Genomic DNA underwent 32-plex PCR targeting all 8 TRDV and 4 TRDJ genes. A 12-nucleotide UMI was added during approximately 3 barcoding PCR cycles before adapter PCR. TCRdb redid the clone calls on the multiplex PCR reads with CATT. Among about 1,500 delta-chain clones listed, 9.5% to 15% were seen once. This clone has just a few counts. Its specificity is not known. TCRdb's entry gives the protein of a much larger clone, which mismatches this DNA's translation at residue 18, likely from a read error; the protein reported here is translated from the DNA. Sequenced input: gamma-delta T cells enriched from blood buffy coat, or unenriched PBMCs (not recorded which). This receptor was identified in a human donor in good health. The J gene is TRDJ3, the V gene TRDV2; 11 bases map to TRDD3. The CDR3 here is CACEPYWGIIGSWDTRQLFF. The CDR3 region has the DNA TGTGCCTGTGAACCGTACTGGGGGATAATAGGCTCCTGGGACACCCGACAGTTGTTTTTC.